Following are 21 T cell receptor beta chains from one sample sequenced in a study of a mutant IDH1 vaccine in newly diagnosed glioma. Regarding time point: week 11, during vaccination. Each dose of the vaccine consisted of 300 ug of mutant IDH1 20-mer peptide, with topical imiquimod. Libraries were prepared by immunoSEQ multiplex PCR; TCRdb keeps only in-frame clonotypes and omits some of them. The sample includes 55,000 to 65,000 clones, under 90% seen only once; the top ten take roughly 3.5%. What these receptors recognize is not known. The sample consisted of PBMCs, taken from a glioma patient whose treatment included an IDH1 peptide vaccine. All receptors derive from a young man with glioma.

This chain joins TRBV19 and TRBJ1-4; no definite D call. Germline values: CDR1 LNHDA, CDR2 SQIVND (reference sequence). The V end was cut by 4 bases, the J end by 3 bases, with 0 bases between. This CDR3 is built from 11 residues. DNA of the CDR3: TGTGCCAGTAGTACTAATGAAAAACTGTTTTTT. It encodes CASSTNEKLFF.

This clone appeared a few times. The V call is TRBV28, the J call TRBJ1-4; D possibly corresponds to TRBD1 (5 bases). The CDR3 contains 14 residues. V was pared by 2 bases and J by 7 bases, with 11 bases between. CDR1 and CDR2 from the germline V gene are MDHEN and SYDVKM. The CDR3 region is CASSLGRGTEKLFF. CDR3 bases: TGTGCCAGCAGTTTAGGTAGGGGTACTGAAAAACTGTTTTTT.

This clone appeared a few times. The rearrangement uses TRBV9 and TRBJ1-1; D gene uncertain. The germline V and J ends were trimmed by 0 bases and 0 bases, with 6 bases remaining between them. The V gene's germline CDR1 is SGDLS and CDR2 YYNGEE. CDR3 length: 14 residues. The CDR3 nucleotides are TGTGCCAGCAGCGTAGCACCGATGAACACTGAAGCTTTCTTT. Translated: CASSVAPMNTEAFF. Full variable domain (outside the CDR3, taken from reference TRBV9 and TRBJ1-1): DSGVTQTPKHLITATGQRVTLRCSPRSGDLSVYWYQQSLDQGLQFLIQYYNGEERAKGNILERFSAQQFPDLHSELNLSSLELGDSALYFCASSVAPMNTEAFFGQGTRLTVV.

The chain employs TRBV7-2 and TRBJ2-5; D is uncertain. This CDR3 is 13 amino acids long. The V and J ends lost 3 bases and 5 bases respectively, with 10 bases between them. CDR1 and CDR2 from the germline V gene are SGHTA and FQGNSA. CDR3 sequence (DNA): TGTGCCAGCAGCTTGGGTCAGTTGGAGACCCAGTACTTC. Translating it yields CASSLGQLETQYF.

V gene TRBV4-1 combines with J gene TRBJ1-4; tentatively, D is TRBD1 (6 bases). V lost 4 bases and J 0 bases, leaving 15 bases between the germline ends. Germline CDR1 MGHRA, CDR2 YSYEKL. The CDR3 runs 17 residues. As DNA, the CDR3 is TGCGCCAGCAGCCGACGCCAGGACAGTGCAACTAATGAAAAACTGTTTTTT. Amino acid sequence: CASSRRQDSATNEKLFF.

This sequence joins TRBV7-9 and TRBJ1-2; D gene uncertain. Per germline, CDR1 SEHNR and CDR2 FQNEAQ (reference sequence). The CDR3 runs to 13 residues. The V end lost 4 bases, the J end lost 10 bases, and 16 bases lay between the germline ends. DNA for the CDR3: TGTGCCAGCAGCTCCCCGGGGAGGGTACCCTACACCTTC. The encoded protein is CASSSPGRVPYTF.

The chain links TRBV5-6 to TRBJ2-3, with 10 bases fitting TRBD2. The CDR3 totals 14 residues. CDR1 and CDR2 from the germline V gene are SGHDT and YYEEEE. The V and J ends lost 0 bases and 5 bases, in that order; junction bases with no gene match: 0. CDR3 nucleotides: TGTGCCAGCAGCTTGGCTAGCGGGGGAGATACGCAGTATTTT. Protein product: CASSLASGGDTQYF.

V and J are TRBV6-6 and TRBJ1-1, with 8 positions matching TRBD1. Germline lookup yields CDR1 MNHNY and CDR2 SVGAGI (reference sequence). The CDR3 sequence is 15 residues long. Unmatched junction bases numbered 7, after V lost 6 bases and J lost 1 base. The CDR3 coding sequence is TGTGCCAGCAGCCTTCAAGGGACAGGGAACACTGAAGCTTTCTTT. It encodes CASSLQGTGNTEAFF.

The rearrangement uses TRBV7-2 and TRBJ1-2; 7 positions agree with TRBD1. Unmatched junction bases numbered 16, after V lost 4 bases and J lost 8 bases. Per the germline V gene, CDR1 is SGHTA and CDR2 is FQGNSA. This CDR3 region has 16 residues. This chain's CDR3 is CASSSTTGTAGAGYTF. CDR3 DNA: TGTGCCAGCAGCTCGACGACCGGGACAGCGGGCGCCGGCTACACCTTC. Full variable domain (outside the CDR3, taken from reference TRBV7-2 and TRBJ1-2): GAGVSQSPSNKVTEKGKDVELRCDPISGHTALYWYRQSLGQGLEFLIYFQGNSAPDKSGLPSDRFSAERTGGSVSTLTIQRTQQEDSAVYLCASSSTTGTAGAGYTFGSGTRLTVV.

J is TRBJ1-4 and V is TRBV28; TRBD1 matches at 8 bases. The germline gives CDR1 MDHEN, CDR2 SYDVKM. V lost 6 bases, J lost 8 bases, and 8 bases stayed unmatched. This CDR3 region has 14 residues. CDR3 sequence: CASSRQGSGEKLFF. CDR3 coding DNA: TGTGCCAGCAGCCGACAGGGGAGCGGGGAAAAACTGTTTTTT.

This clone occurred once. The chain recombines TRBV4-1 with TRBJ2-1, with TRBD1 as a possible D gene (5 bases). Germline values: CDR1 MGHRA, CDR2 YSYEKL. Trimming pared 7 bases from V and 6 bases from J, leaving 13 bases between. The CDR3 has 13 residues. The CDR3 reads CASNRGGLNEQFF. CDR3 nucleotides: TGCGCCAGCAATAGGGGTGGGCTCAATGAGCAGTTCTTC.

Only a few counts were recorded for this clone. The chain joins TRBV2 to TRBJ2-1; D might be TRBD2 (6 bases). The CDR3 totals 16 residues. Germline CDR1 reads SNHLY; CDR2 reads FYNNEI. V was clipped by 6 bases and J by 6 bases, with 21 bases between them. The CDR3 here is CASRKGTRGGANEQFF. The CDR3 nucleotides read TGTGCCAGCAGGAAAGGGACGAGGGGCGGGGCCAATGAGCAGTTCTTC.

The J gene is TRBJ1-5, the V gene TRBV28; 8 bases line up with TRBD1. The CDR3 loop spans 15 amino acids. With V trimmed by 4 bases and J by 6 bases, 8 bases remained unmatched. From germline, CDR1 is MDHEN and CDR2 SYDVKM. The CDR3 loop reads CASSSDREESQPQHF. Written as DNA, the CDR3 is TGTGCCAGCAGTTCGGACAGGGAGGAAAGTCAGCCCCAGCATTTT.

This chain joins TRBV5-1 and TRBJ2-3; D may be TRBD2 (6 bases). There are 14 residues in the CDR3. The germline V gene has CDR1 SGHRS and CDR2 YFSETQ. V was pared by 0 bases and J by 6 bases, with 11 bases between. The CDR3 coding sequence is TGCGCCAGCAGCTTGGCCCAGGCGGGGGATACGCAGTATTTT. Translating it yields CASSLAQAGDTQYF. Full variable domain (rest looked up from reference TRBV5-1 and TRBJ2-3): KAGVTQTPRYLIKTRGQQVTLSCSPISGHRSVSWYQQTPGQGLQFLFEYFSETQRNKGNFPGRFSGRQFSNSRSEMNVSTLELGDSALYLCASSLAQAGDTQYFGPGTRLTVL.

This clone was seen a single time. V gene TRBV6-5 combines with J gene TRBJ1-3; 7 bases line up with TRBD1. V was pared by 0 bases and J by 11 bases, with 10 bases of the junction left unmatched. CDR3 length equals 15 residues. Germline values: CDR1 MNHEY, CDR2 SVGAGI. The CDR3 DNA sequence: TGTGCCAGCAGTTACTCGTGGAGACAGGGATTTCCCATATATTTT. Protein: CASSYSWRQGFPIYF.

This chain links TRBV27 with TRBJ2-1; no reliable D call. V lost 3 bases to trimming and J lost 5 bases, with 8 bases between them. In germline, CDR1 is MNHEY, CDR2 SMNVEV (reference sequence). The length of the CDR3 is 13 residues. CDR3 region: CASSFSLNNEQFF. As DNA, the CDR3 is TGTGCCAGCAGTTTCAGCTTAAACAATGAGCAGTTCTTC.

Of note for this clone: An end of the junction differs from the germline gene, which may be a read error. The V and J genes are TRBV7-3 and TRBJ1-2; 7 bases are a match to TRBD1. Looked up from germline, CDR1 is SGHTA and CDR2 is FQGTGA. The CDR3 spans 16 residues. In DNA, the CDR3 is TGTACCAGCAGCTTAGGAGTGAGGGGGCGCGGAGTTGGCTACACCTTC. As protein: CTSSLGVRGRGVGYTF.

The chain has TRBV2 and TRBJ2-2; either TRBD1 or TRBD2 may supply D (5 bases each). The germline V and J ends were trimmed by 6 bases and 6 bases, with 11 bases remaining between them. This CDR3 spans 13 amino acids. The V gene's germline CDR1 is SNHLY and CDR2 FYNNEI. The CDR3 region has the DNA TGTGCCAGCAGCCGGACGGGGCCCGGGGAGCTGTTTTTT. Its protein is CASSRTGPGELFF. The whole variable domain, filled in from reference TRBV2 and TRBJ2-2, reads EPEVTQTPSHQVTQMGQEVILRCVPISNHLYFYWYRQILGQKVEFLVSFYNNEISEKSEIFDDQFSVERPDGSNFTLKIRSTKLEDSAMYFCASSRTGPGELFFGEGSRLTVL.

The V and J genes are TRBV27 and TRBJ2-2, with TRBD1 matching 8 bases. CDR1 and CDR2 from the germline V gene are MNHEY and SMNVEV (reference sequence). Trimming cost V 6 bases and J 5 bases; bases outside gene matches: 11. The CDR3 runs 16 residues. This CDR3 reads CASRTTGDRWTGELFF. The CDR3 DNA sequence: TGTGCCAGCAGAACGACAGGGGATAGGTGGACCGGGGAGCTGTTTTTT.

The chain recombines TRBV2 with TRBJ2-1; TRBD1 aligns across 7 bases. The CDR3 totals 16 residues. Looked up from germline, CDR1 is SNHLY and CDR2 is FYNNEI. V lost 5 bases, J lost 3 bases, and 10 bases stayed unmatched. The CDR3 DNA reads as TGTGCCAGCAGTCCTACAGGGGTTGGATTCTACAATGAGCAGTTCTTC. It codes for CASSPTGVGFYNEQFF.

This clone was picked up a small number of times. The chain recombines TRBV28 with TRBJ1-1; TRBD1 is a possible D gene (5 bases). V lost 10 bases, J lost 4 bases, and 16 bases lay in between. The germline gives CDR1 MDHEN, CDR2 SYDVKM. The CDR3 is 13 amino acids. CDR3 in DNA: TGTGCCACCGTTATCAGGGCGTTCACTGAAGCTTTCTTT. Its protein product is CATVIRAFTEAFF.